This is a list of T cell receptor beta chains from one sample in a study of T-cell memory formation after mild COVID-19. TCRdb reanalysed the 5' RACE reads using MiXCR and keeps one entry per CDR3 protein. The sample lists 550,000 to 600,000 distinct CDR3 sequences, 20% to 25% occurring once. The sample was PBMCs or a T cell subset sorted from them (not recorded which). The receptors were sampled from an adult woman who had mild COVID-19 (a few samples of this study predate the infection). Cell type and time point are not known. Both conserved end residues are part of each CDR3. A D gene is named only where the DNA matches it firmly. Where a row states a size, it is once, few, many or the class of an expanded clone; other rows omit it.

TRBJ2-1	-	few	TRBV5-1	CASSGGAPYNEQFF
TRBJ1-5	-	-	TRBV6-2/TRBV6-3	CASSIPRSNQPQHF
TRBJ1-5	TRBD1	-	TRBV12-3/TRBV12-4	CASSSYGTGKREPQHF
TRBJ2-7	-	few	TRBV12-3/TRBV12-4	CASTLELPNSYEQYF
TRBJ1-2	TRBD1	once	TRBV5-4	CASSHTGVSGYTF
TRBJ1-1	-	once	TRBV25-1	CASSELAGVTEAFF
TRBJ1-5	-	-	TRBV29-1	CSVALYGGEQPQHF
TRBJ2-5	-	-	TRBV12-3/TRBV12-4	CASSFGPIQETQYF
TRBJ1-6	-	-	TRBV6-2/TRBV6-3	CASSYSPMPLHF
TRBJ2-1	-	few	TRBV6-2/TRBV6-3	CASSLVGGDEQFF
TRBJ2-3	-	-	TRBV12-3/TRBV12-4	CASSFETTNTQYF
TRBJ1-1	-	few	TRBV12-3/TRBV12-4	CASSPPVDAEAFF
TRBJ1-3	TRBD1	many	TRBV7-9	CASSWDSSGNTIYF
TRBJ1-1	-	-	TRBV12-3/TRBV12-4	CASSYISTGAEAFF
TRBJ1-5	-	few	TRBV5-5	CASSLGTSVQHF
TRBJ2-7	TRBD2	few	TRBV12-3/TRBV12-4	CASSSPSGSQYF
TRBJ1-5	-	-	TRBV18	CASSPLGITGKGNSNQPQHF
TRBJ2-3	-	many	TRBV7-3	CASSLIRRDTQYF
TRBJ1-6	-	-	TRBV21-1	CASPLGFPRASPLHF
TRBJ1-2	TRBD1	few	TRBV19	CATTGTAYGYTF
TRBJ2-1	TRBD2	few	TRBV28	CASRRRGGGSYNEQFF
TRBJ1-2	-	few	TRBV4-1	CASSHPGGGKGYGYTF
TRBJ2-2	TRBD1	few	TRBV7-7	CASSSWEGTGSTGELFF
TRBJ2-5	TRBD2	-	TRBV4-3	CASSQDLAGEETQYF
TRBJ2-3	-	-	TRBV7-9	CASSLARDGFPTDTQYF
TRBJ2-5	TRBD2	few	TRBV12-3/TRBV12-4	CASSLGRGSGNRLETQYF
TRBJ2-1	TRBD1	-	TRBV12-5	CASTGAYNEQFF
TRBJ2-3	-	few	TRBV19	CASNPRPSTDTQYF
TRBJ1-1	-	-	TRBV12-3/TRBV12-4	CASSSVYGENTEAFF